This TCR beta chain was sequenced in a study of chemoradiotherapy in HPV16-positive cancers. Study information: Two HPV16-positive patients' cells yielded candidate HPV-specific clones and common motifs.

From germline, CDR1 is SGHRS and CDR2 YFSETQ. After removal of 4 bases from V and 5 bases from J, the junction contained 6 bases not matched to a gene. The CDR3 covers 16 residues. Findings of the study overall: Functional assays defining HPV-specific T cells used only a couple of HPV16-positive patients. HPV-responsive T-cell expansion during chemoradiotherapy was linked to improved recurrence-free survival in HPV16-positive patients. During treatment, candidate HPV-specific clones and E7-related motifs expanded in tumor.

A note on this clone: Its antigen remains unidentified.

This table comes from immunoSEQ multiplex PCR, and its TCRdb copy is limited to in-frame clones, with some not included. The table shows approximately 38,000 clones, with roughly 75% occurring only once. The sequence came from a human donor with HPV-associated anogenital cancer. V usage is TRBV5-1 and J usage is TRBJ2-2, with 12 bases aligning to TRBD2. The sample consisted of blood, taken from a patient who underwent chemoradiotherapy. CDR3 in DNA: TGCGCCAGCAGCGTGACTAGCGGGGGAGATACCGGGGAGCTGTTTTTT. Residues: CASSVTSGGDTGELFF. Full variable domain (missing parts from reference TRBV5-1 and TRBJ2-2): KAGVTQTPRYLIKTRGQQVTLSCSPISGHRSVSWYQQTPGQGLQFLFEYFSETQRNKGNFPGRFSGRQFSNSRSEMNVSTLELGDSALYLCASSVTSGGDTGELFFGEGSRLTVL.